These 17 T cell receptor beta chains share one sample of origin, sequenced in a study of patients and donors after allogeneic stem cell transplantation. TCRdb reprocessed the RT-PCR reads with MiXCR, giving one entry per CDR3 protein. Here the sample spans roughly 880,000 distinct CDR3 sequences, roughly 18% being singletons. Sequencing was carried out using blood, either unsorted or a sorted T cell fraction (not recorded which). These receptors originate from a human donor who was either an allogeneic HSCT recipient or a stem cell or donor lymphocyte infusion donor (not recorded which). It is not recorded whose cells these are; they may come from a transplant donor.

This clonotype occurred many times. CDR3 sequence: CASSYSRGGNTEAFF. The CDR3 DNA reads TGTGCCAGCAGTTACTCGAGGGGGGGGAACACTGAAGCTTTCTTT. V gene TRBV6-5 combines with J gene TRBJ1-1; perhaps TRBD1 as D (6 bases). This CDR3 is built from 15 residues. The V gene's germline CDR1 is MNHEY and CDR2 SVGAGI. The germline V and J ends were trimmed by 0 bases and 1 base, with 9 bases remaining between them.

The J gene is TRBJ1-6, the V gene TRBV19; 7 bases match TRBD1. With V trimmed by 6 bases and J by 5 bases, 4 bases remained unmatched. The CDR3 has 14 amino acids. Looked up from germline, CDR1 is LNHDA and CDR2 is SQIVND (reference sequence). The CDR3 sequence is CASSGTADNSPLHF. CDR3 coding DNA: TGTGCCAGTAGCGGGACAGCGGATAATTCACCCCTCCACTTT.

The rearrangement uses TRBV10-3 and TRBJ2-2; no reliable D call. The CDR3 extends over 14 amino acids. Trimming pared 6 bases from V and 0 bases from J, leaving 8 bases between. The germline gives CDR1 ENHRY, CDR2 SYGVKD. In DNA form, the CDR3 reads TGTGCCATCAGAAAATCTACGAACACCGGGGAGCTGTTTTTT. Translating it yields CAIRKSTNTGELFF.

This clonotype was counted between two and nine times. The chain joins TRBV20-1 to TRBJ2-1; 8 bases are shared with TRBD1. V dropped 4 bases and J dropped 6; count of bases not matched to a gene: 11. Germline assignment: CDR1 DFQATT and CDR2 SNEGSKA (reference sequence). This CDR3 has 15 amino acids. CDR3 loop: CSANPRQGRINEQFF. In nucleotides, the CDR3 is TGCAGTGCTAACCCCAGACAGGGGAGGATCAATGAGCAGTTCTTC.

The chain combines TRBV14 with TRBJ2-1; 10 bases line up with TRBD1. V lost 5 bases and J lost 6; bases outside the gene matches: 7. The germline V gene has CDR1 SGHDN and CDR2 FVKESK. This CDR3 contains 15 residues. The CDR3 DNA reads TGTGCCAGCAGCTACCGGGACAGGGGCTTCAATGAGCAGTTCTTC. It is translated as CASSYRDRGFNEQFF. Drawing the rest from reference TRBV14 and TRBJ2-1, the complete variable domain is EAGVTQFPSHSVIEKGQTVTLRCDPISGHDNLYWYRRVMGKEIKFLLHFVKESKQDESGMPNNRFLAERTGGTYSTLKVQPAELEDSGVYFCASSYRDRGFNEQFFGPGTRLTVL.

This chain connects TRBV3-1 to TRBJ2-3, with TRBD1 identical over 10 bases. Germline-derived CDR1 and CDR2 are LGHDT and YNNKEL (reference sequence). The CDR3 loop spans 15 amino acids. Trimming removed 4 bases from V and 5 bases from J; junction bases left unmatched: 6. CDR3 region: CASSPSGDRGDTQYF. DNA for the CDR3: TGTGCCAGCAGCCCGAGCGGGGACAGGGGAGATACGCAGTATTTT.

This clonotype was counted between two and nine times. The rearrangement joins TRBV15 to TRBJ2-7; either TRBD1 or TRBD2 may fit D (5 bases each). The CDR3 extends over 16 amino acids. Germline CDR1 and CDR2: LNHNV and YYDKDF (reference sequence). V was trimmed by 1 base and J by 7 bases, leaving 20 bases between them. CDR3 residues: CATSRGERQIRREQYF. The CDR3 DNA follows: TGTGCCACCAGCAGAGGTGAGAGACAGATCAGGAGGGAGCAGTACTTC.

This clonotype has only a few counts. The CDR3 nucleotides are TGCAGTGCTAGAGATAAAAGATCTAGCACAGATACGCAGTATTTT. This codes for CSARDKRSSTDTQYF. The rearrangement joins TRBV20-1 to TRBJ2-3; D is uncertain. The CDR3 runs 15 residues. The V gene lost 0 bases and the J gene lost 0 bases, with 10 bases spanning the gap. Germline CDR1 and CDR2: DFQATT and SNEGSKA (reference sequence).

The rearrangement links TRBV20-1 to TRBJ2-3; 9 positions match TRBD2. The CDR3 contains 15 residues. Germline CDR1 DFQATT, CDR2 SNEGSKA (reference sequence). J lost 0 bases, V lost 3 bases, and 4 bases had no gene match. The CDR3 sequence is CSARLAGWSTDTQYF. CDR3 sequence (DNA): TGCAGTGCTAGGCTAGCGGGGTGGAGCACAGATACGCAGTATTTT.

Many counts were recorded for this clonotype. The chain uses TRBV5-1 and TRBJ2-2; 9 bases align to TRBD1. Germline V gives CDR1 SGHRS, CDR2 YFSETQ. The length of the CDR3 is 14 residues. Germline trimming cut 4 bases from V and 4 bases from J; bases unmatched to any gene: 2. The CDR3 nucleotides are TGCGCCAGCAGCGCGGACAGGGGCACCGGGGAGCTGTTTTTT. It specifies CASSADRGTGELFF.

CDR3 loop: CASSFPGGGGRETQYF. In DNA form, the CDR3 reads TGTGCCAGCAGCTTTCCCGGCGGCGGGGGGAGGGAGACCCAGTACTTC. The rearrangement joins TRBV7-4 to TRBJ2-5; 8 bases are a match to TRBD2. Germline assignment: CDR1 SGHVT and CDR2 SQSDAQ. The CDR3 has 16 amino acids. The V segment lost 3 bases and the J segment 5 bases; nucleotides outside the gene matches: 11.

This clonotype was counted many times. This chain joins TRBV6-2 or TRBV6-3 and TRBJ2-2, with 7 positions matching TRBD2. Per germline, CDR1 MNHEY and CDR2 SVGEGT. There are 16 residues in the CDR3. The V segment lost 2 bases and the J segment 6 bases; nucleotides outside the gene matches: 9. CDR3 bases: TGTGCCAGCAGTTACCCTGGACTAGTCCGGGCCGGGGAGCTGTTTTTT. Translated: CASSYPGLVRAGELFF.

The chain recombines TRBV5-6 with TRBJ1-6, with D possibly matching TRBD1 (5 bases). V was trimmed by 2 bases and J by 8 bases, leaving 17 bases between them. Germline loops: CDR1 SGHDT, CDR2 YYEEEE. The CDR3 has 16 residues. CDR3 nucleotide sequence: TGTGCCAGCAGCTTCGGACAACCTTACGGGGATTCACCCCTCCACTTT. Its translation: CASSFGQPYGDSPLHF.

This clonotype was seen a handful of times. The CDR3 reads CSARPRAIPYEQYF. The CDR3 DNA follows: TGCAGTGCCCGGCCCAGGGCGATCCCCTACGAGCAGTACTTC. This chain connects TRBV20-1 to TRBJ2-7; TRBD1 might be the D (5 bases). CDR1 is DFQATT, CDR2 SNEGSKA, per germline (reference sequence). This CDR3 is built from 14 residues. V gave up 6 bases and J gave up 2 bases, with 17 bases separating them.

V and J are TRBV12-3 or TRBV12-4 and TRBJ1-2; maybe TRBD1 (6 bases). The V and J ends lost 4 bases and 8 bases respectively, with 14 bases between them. The CDR3 totals 13 residues. CDR3 sequence reads: CASSSQGSDGYTF. The CDR3 DNA reads TGTGCCAGCAGTTCCCAGGGGTCGGACGGCTACACCTTC.

This clonotype was detected ten times or more. This chain uses TRBV12-3 or TRBV12-4 with TRBJ2-5; 9 nucleotides agree with TRBD1. V lost 3 bases, J lost 6 bases, and 5 bases stayed unmatched. The CDR3 covers 14 residues. The CDR3 nucleotides are TGTGCCAGCAGTTTGTGGGACAGGGTTCAGACCCAGTACTTC. Translation: CASSLWDRVQTQYF.

J is TRBJ2-3 and V is TRBV30; D call uncertain. V was shortened by 1 base and J by 2 bases, with 7 bases between the two germline ends. The germline V gene has CDR1 GTSNPN and CDR2 SVGIG (reference sequence). The CDR3 consists of 13 residues. The CDR3 sequence: CAWSGRNTDTQYF. DNA for the CDR3: TGTGCCTGGAGTGGACGTAACACAGATACGCAGTATTTT.